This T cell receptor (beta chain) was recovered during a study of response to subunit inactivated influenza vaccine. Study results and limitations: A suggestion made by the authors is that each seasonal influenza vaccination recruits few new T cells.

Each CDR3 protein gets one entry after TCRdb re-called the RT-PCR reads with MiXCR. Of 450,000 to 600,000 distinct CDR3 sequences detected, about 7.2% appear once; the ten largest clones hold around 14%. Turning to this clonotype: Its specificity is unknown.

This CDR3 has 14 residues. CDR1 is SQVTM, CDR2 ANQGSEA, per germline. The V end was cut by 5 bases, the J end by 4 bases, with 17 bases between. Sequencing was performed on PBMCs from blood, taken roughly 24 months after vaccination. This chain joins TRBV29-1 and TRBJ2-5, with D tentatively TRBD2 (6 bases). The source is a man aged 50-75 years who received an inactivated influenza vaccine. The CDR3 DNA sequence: TGCAGCGTTTCTAGGAGGCTAGCGCTAGAGACCCAGTACTTC. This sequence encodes CSVSRRLALETQYF. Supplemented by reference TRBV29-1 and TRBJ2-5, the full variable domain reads SAVISQKPSRDICQRGTSLTIQCQVDSQVTMMFWYRQQPGQSLTLIATANQGSEATYESGFVIDKFPISRPNLTFSTLTVSNMSPEDSSIYLCSVSRRLALETQYFGPGTRLLVL.